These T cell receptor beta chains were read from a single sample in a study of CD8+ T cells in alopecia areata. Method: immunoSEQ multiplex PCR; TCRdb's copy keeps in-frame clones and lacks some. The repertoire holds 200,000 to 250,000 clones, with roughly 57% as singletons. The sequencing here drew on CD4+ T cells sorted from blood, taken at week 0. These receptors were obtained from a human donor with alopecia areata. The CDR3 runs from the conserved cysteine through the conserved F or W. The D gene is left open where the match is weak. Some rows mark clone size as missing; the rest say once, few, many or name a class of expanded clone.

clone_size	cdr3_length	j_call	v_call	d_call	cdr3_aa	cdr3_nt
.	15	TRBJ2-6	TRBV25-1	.	CASSEYRSGANVLTF	TGTGCCAGCAGTGAATACAGGTCTGGGGCCAACGTCCTGACTTTC
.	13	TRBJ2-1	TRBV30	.	CAWSVNTYNEQFF	TGTGCCTGGAGTGTAAACACTTACAATGAGCAGTTCTTC
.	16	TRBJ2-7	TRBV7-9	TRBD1	CASSLPKTGGQYEQYF	TGTGCCAGCAGCTTACCGAAAACAGGGGGCCAATACGAGCAGTACTTC
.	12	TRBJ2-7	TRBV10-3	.	CAIGGSSYEQYF	TGTGCCATCGGGGGCAGCTCCTACGAGCAGTACTTC
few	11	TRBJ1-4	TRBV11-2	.	CASRNGEKLFF	TGTGCCAGCAGAAATGGGGAAAAACTGTTTTTT
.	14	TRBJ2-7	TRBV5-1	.	CASSFSGEAYEQYF	TGCGCCAGCAGCTTCTCAGGGGAGGCCTACGAGCAGTACTTC
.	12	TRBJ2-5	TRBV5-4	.	CASSYDWGTQYF	TGTGCCAGCAGCTACGATTGGGGGACCCAGTACTTC
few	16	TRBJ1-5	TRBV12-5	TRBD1	CASGPTRTGDNQPQHF	TGTGCTAGTGGTCCCACCCGGACAGGTGATAATCAGCCCCAGCATTTT
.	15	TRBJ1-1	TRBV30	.	CAWSVRFARGPEAFF	TGTGCCTGGAGTGTAAGATTCGCGCGGGGCCCTGAAGCTTTCTTT
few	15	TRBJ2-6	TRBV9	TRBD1	CASSGGTAGANVLTF	TGTGCCAGCAGCGGAGGGACAGCTGGGGCCAACGTCCTGACTTTC
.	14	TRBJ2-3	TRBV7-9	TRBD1	CASSRDRNTDTQYF	TGTGCCAGCAGCCGGGACAGAAACACAGATACGCAGTATTTT
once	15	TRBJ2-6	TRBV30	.	CAWSVRLTGANVLTF	TGTGCCTGGAGTGTACGCTTGACTGGGGCCAACGTCCTGACTTTC
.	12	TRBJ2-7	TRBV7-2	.	CASSPRVGEQYF	TGTGCCAGCAGCCCCAGGGTTGGCGAGCAGTACTTC
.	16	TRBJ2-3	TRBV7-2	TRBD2	CASSEPLAGGPYTQYF	TGTGCCAGCAGCGAACCGCTAGCGGGGGGGCCATATACGCAGTATTTT
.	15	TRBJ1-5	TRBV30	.	CAWSVGGFGNQPQHF	TGTGCCTGGAGTGTCGGGGGTTTTGGCAATCAGCCCCAGCATTTT
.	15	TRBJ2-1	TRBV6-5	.	CASSRRRSLGDEQFF	TGTGCCAGCAGTCGCCGGCGGAGCCTCGGGGATGAGCAGTTCTTC
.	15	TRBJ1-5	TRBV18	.	CASSPPGSGVQPQHF	TGTGCCAGCTCACCACCGGGGAGCGGGGTTCAGCCCCAGCATTTT
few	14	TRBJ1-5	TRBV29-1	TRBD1	CSVLLTQGNQPQHF	TGCAGCGTCCTACTTACACAGGGGAATCAGCCCCAGCATTTT
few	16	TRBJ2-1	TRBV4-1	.	CASSQGWGNYYNEQFF	TGCGCCAGCAGCCAGGGGTGGGGGAACTATTACAATGAGCAGTTCTTC
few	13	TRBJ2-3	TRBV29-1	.	CSVEGKVTDTQYF	TGCAGCGTTGAGGGCAAGGTAACAGATACGCAGTATTTT
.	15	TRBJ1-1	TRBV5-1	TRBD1	CASSFQGQGGTEAFF	TGCGCCAGCAGCTTCCAGGGACAGGGGGGGACTGAAGCTTTCTTT
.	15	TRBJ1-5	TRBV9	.	CASAFGGAENQPQHF	TGTGCCAGCGCATTTGGCGGGGCGGAGAATCAGCCCCAGCATTTT
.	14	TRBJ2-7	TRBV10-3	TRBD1	CAIKVTGHSYEQYF	TGTGCCATCAAAGTGACAGGGCACTCCTACGAGCAGTACTTC
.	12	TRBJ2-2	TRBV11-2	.	CASRRVGTGLFF	TGTGCCAGCAGAAGGGTGGGGACGGGGCTGTTTTTT
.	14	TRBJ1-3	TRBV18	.	CASSPSTRGNTIYF	TGTGCCAGCTCACCAAGCACACGTGGAAACACCATATATTTT
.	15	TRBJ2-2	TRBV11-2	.	CASSLNSGNTGELFF	TGTGCCAGCAGCTTAAACAGCGGGAACACCGGGGAGCTGTTTTTT
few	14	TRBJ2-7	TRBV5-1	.	CASSTQGGPYEQYF	TGCGCCAGCAGCACCCAGGGGGGTCCCTACGAGCAGTACTTC
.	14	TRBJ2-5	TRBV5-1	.	CASSLATRGETQYF	TGCGCCAGCAGCTTGGCCACAAGGGGAGAGACCCAGTACTTC
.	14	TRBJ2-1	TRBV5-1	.	CASRKDSSYNEQFF	TGCGCCAGCAGGAAGGACAGCTCCTACAATGAGCAGTTCTTC
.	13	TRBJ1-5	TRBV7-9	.	CASSLEQFQPQHF	TGTGCCAGCAGCTTAGAACAGTTTCAGCCCCAGCATTTT
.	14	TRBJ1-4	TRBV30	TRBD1	CAWAGTATNEKLFF	TGTGCCTGGGCGGGGACAGCAACTAATGAAAAACTGTTTTTT
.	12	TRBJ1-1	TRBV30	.	CAWRRWNTEAFF	TGTGCCTGGAGGCGTTGGAACACTGAAGCTTTCTTT
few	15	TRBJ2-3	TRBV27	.	CASSLSSQAGYTQYF	TGTGCCAGCAGTTTATCGTCCCAGGCGGGGTATACGCAGTATTTT
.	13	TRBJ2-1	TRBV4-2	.	CASSHPDGDEQFF	TGTGCCAGCAGCCATCCAGACGGCGATGAGCAGTTCTTC
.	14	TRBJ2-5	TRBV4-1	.	CASSPRQAGETQYF	TGCGCCAGCAGCCCCCGACAGGCGGGGGAGACCCAGTACTTC
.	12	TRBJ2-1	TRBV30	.	CAWTKGHNEQFF	TGTGCCTGGACCAAGGGCCACAATGAGCAGTTCTTC
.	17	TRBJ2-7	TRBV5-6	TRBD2	CASSPGLAGGPSYEQYF	TGTGCCAGCAGCCCGGGACTAGCGGGAGGTCCCTCCTACGAGCAGTACTTC
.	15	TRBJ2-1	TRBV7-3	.	CASSLSLSSYNEQFF	TGTGCCAGCAGCTTAAGTCTCAGCTCCTACAATGAGCAGTTCTTC
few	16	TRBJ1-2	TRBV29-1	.	CSVAGGGLGGNYGYTF	TGCAGCGTTGCTGGTGGAGGCCTCGGGGGGAACTATGGCTACACCTTC
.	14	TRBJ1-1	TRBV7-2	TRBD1	CASSRGQGNTEAFF	TGTGCCAGCAGCAGGGGACAGGGGAACACTGAAGCTTTCTTT
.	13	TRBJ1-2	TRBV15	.	CATSRGGRTGYTF	TGTGCCACCAGCCGGGGGGGAAGGACGGGCTACACCTTC
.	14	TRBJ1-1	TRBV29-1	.	CSVEDRAKNTEAFF	TGCAGCGTTGAAGATCGAGCCAAGAACACTGAAGCTTTCTTT
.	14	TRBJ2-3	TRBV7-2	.	CASSLAGRTDTQYF	TGTGCCAGCAGCTTAGCGGGGCGCACAGATACGCAGTATTTT
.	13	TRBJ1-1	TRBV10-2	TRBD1	CASSEQGGTEAFF	TGCGCCAGCAGTGAACAGGGGGGGACTGAAGCTTTCTTT
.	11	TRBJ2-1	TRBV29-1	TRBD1	CSGTGGNEQFF	TGCAGCGGGACAGGGGGTAATGAGCAGTTCTTC
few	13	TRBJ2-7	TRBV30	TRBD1	CAWSPDRGYEQYF	TGTGCCTGGAGCCCCGACAGGGGTTACGAGCAGTACTTC
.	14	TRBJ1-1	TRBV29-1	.	CSVESVGLNTEAFF	TGCAGCGTTGAATCAGTGGGGTTGAACACTGAAGCTTTCTTT
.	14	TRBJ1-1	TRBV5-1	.	CASSLPAQNTEAFF	TGCGCCAGCAGCTTGCCGGCACAGAACACTGAAGCTTTCTTT
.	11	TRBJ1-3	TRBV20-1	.	CSARAQNTIYF	TGCAGTGCTAGAGCCCAAAACACCATATATTTT
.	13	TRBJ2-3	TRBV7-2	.	CASSPRDQGGQYF	TGTGCCAGCAGCCCCCGGGACCAGGGGGGGCAGTATTTT
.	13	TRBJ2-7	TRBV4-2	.	CASSQDRGYEQYF	TGTGCCAGCAGCCAAGACAGGGGCTACGAGCAGTACTTC